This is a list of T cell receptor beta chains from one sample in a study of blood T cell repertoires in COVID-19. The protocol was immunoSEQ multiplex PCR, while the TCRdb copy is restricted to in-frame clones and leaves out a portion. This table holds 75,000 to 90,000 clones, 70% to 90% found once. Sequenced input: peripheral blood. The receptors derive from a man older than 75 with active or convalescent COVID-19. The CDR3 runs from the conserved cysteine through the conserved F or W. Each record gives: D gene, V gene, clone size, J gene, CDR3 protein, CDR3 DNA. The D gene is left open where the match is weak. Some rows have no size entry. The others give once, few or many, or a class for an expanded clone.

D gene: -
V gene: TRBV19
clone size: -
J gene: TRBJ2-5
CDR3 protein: CASSTAHRVTTKETQYF
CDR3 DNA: TGTGCCAGTAGTACAGCCCACAGGGTCACTACTAAAGAGACCCAGTACTTC

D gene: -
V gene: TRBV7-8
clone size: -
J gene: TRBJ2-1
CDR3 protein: CASSQGPDSSYNEQFF
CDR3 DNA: TGTGCCAGCAGTCAGGGGCCGGATAGCTCCTACAATGAGCAGTTCTTC

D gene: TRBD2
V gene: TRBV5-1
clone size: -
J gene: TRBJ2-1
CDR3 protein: CASSSTSGSAYNEQFF
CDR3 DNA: TGCGCCAGCAGCTCAACTAGCGGGAGCGCCTACAATGAGCAGTTCTTC

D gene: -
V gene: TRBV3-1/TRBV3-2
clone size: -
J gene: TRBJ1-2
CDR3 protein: CASSRGQYGYTF
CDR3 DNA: TGTGCCAGCAGCCGTGGACAGTATGGCTACACCTTC

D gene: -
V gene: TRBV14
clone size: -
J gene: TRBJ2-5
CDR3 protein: CASSTNYPEETQYF
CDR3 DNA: TGTGCCAGCAGCACTAACTATCCGGAGGAGACCCAGTACTTC

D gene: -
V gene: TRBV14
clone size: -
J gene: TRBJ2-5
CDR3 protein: CASSRFRGSQETQYF
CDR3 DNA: TGTGCCAGCAGCCGATTCCGGGGAAGCCAAGAGACCCAGTACTTC

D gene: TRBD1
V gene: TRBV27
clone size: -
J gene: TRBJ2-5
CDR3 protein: CASSLTGAYQETQYF
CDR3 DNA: TGTGCCAGCAGTTTAACAGGGGCGTACCAAGAGACCCAGTACTTC

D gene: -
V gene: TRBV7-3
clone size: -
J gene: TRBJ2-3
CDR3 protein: CASSPPSDTQYF
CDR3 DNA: TGTGCCAGCAGCCCACCGAGCGATACGCAGTATTTT

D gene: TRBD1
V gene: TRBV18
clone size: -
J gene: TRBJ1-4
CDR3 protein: CASSLTGASTNEKLFF
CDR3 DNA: TGTGCCAGCTCCCTGACAGGGGCTTCGACTAATGAAAAACTGTTTTTT

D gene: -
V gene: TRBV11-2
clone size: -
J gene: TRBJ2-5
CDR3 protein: CASSRQSLGTQYF
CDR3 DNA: TGTGCCAGCAGCCGACAGTCCTTGGGGACCCAGTACTTC

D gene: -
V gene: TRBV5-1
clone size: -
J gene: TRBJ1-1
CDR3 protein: CASSLAPNTEAFF
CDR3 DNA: TGCGCCAGCAGCTTGGCTCCGAACACTGAAGCTTTCTTT

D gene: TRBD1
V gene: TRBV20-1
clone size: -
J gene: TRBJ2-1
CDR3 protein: CSASRQGFYNEQFF
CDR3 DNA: TGCAGTGCTAGTCGACAGGGCTTCTACAATGAGCAGTTCTTC

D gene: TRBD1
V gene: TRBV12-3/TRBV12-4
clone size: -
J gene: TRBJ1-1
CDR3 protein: CASSLTSGGRAFF
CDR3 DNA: TGTGCCAGCAGTCTCACATCAGGGGGGCGAGCTTTCTTT

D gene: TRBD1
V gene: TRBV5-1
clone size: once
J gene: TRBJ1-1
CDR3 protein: CATKGGGGGQNTEAFF
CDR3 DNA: TGCGCCACCAAAGGAGGAGGGGGCGGGCAGAACACTGAAGCTTTCTTT

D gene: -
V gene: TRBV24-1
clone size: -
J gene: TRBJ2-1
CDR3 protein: CATSRANEQFF
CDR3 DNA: TGTGCCACCTCGCGGGCAAATGAGCAGTTCTTC

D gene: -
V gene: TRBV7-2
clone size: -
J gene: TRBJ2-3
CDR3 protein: CASSQTIAGQGDTQYF
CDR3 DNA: TGTGCCAGCAGCCAGACAATAGCGGGACAGGGAGATACGCAGTATTTT

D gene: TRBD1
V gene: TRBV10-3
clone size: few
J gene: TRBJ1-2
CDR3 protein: CAISGTGTNGYTF
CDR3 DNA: TGTGCCATCAGCGGGACAGGAACAAATGGCTACACCTTC

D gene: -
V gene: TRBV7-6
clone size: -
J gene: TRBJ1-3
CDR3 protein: CASSLRYSSGNTIYF
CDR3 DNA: TGTGCCAGCAGCTTACGTTATAGCTCTGGAAACACCATATATTTT

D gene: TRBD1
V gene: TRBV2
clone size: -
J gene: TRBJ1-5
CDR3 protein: CASSPTDRVSQPQHF
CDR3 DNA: TGTGCCAGCAGCCCGACAGACAGGGTCAGTCAGCCCCAGCATTTT

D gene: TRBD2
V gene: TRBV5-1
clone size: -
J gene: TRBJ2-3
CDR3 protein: CASSLVLAGEAQYF
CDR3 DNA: TGCGCCAGCAGCTTGGTACTAGCGGGAGAGGCGCAGTATTTT

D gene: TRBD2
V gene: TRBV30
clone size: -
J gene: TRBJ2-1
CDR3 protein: CAWSRLAGGRPTYNEQFF
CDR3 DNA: TGTGCCTGGAGTAGACTAGCGGGAGGGCGCCCCACCTACAATGAGCAGTTCTTC

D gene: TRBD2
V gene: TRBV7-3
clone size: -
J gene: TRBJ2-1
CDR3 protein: CASSFAGGAGSDNEQFF
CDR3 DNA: TGTGCCAGCAGCTTCGCGGGTGGAGCGGGAAGTGATAATGAGCAGTTCTTC

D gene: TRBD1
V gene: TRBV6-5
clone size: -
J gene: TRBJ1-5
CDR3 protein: CASSRLTGDNQPQHF
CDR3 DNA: TGTGCCAGCAGCCGACTTACAGGGGATAATCAGCCCCAGCATTTT

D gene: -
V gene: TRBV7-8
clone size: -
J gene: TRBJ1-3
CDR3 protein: CASSLQTAASGNTIYF
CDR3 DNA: TGTGCCAGCAGCCTCCAAACAGCCGCCTCTGGAAACACCATATATTTT

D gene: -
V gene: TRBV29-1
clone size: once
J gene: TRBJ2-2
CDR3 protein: CSVGGYTGELFF
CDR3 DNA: TGCAGCGTCGGAGGGTACACCGGGGAGCTGTTTTTT

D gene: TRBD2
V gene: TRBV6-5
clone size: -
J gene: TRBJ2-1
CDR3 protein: CASSTPSGPAEQFF
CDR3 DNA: TGTGCCAGCAGTACGCCTAGCGGGCCCGCTGAGCAGTTCTTC

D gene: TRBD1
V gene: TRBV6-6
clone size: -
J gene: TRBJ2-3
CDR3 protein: CASSYRTGGADTQYF
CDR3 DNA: TGTGCCAGCAGTTACCGGACAGGGGGCGCAGATACGCAGTATTTT

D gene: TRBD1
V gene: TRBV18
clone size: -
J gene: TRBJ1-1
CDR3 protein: CASSPGRGPTEAFF
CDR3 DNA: TGTGCCAGCTCACCGGGCAGGGGGCCCACTGAAGCTTTCTTT

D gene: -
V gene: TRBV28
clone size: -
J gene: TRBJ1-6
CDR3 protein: CASTLGGFNSPLHF
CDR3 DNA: TGTGCCAGCACCCTAGGGGGTTTTAATTCACCCCTCCACTTT

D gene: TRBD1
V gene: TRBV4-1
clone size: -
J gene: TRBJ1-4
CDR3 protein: CASSQDLDRLTATNEKLFF
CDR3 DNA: TGCGCCAGCAGCCAAGATCTGGACAGGCTTACCGCAACTAATGAAAAACTGTTTTTT

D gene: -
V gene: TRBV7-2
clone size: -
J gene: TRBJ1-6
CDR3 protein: CASSLEVGNSPLHF
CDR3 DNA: TGTGCCAGCAGCTTAGAAGTCGGGAATTCACCCCTCCACTTT

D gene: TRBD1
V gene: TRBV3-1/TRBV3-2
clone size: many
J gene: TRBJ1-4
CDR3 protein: CASSPRAGTGREKLFF
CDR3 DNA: TGTGCCAGCAGCCCGAGGGCCGGGACAGGGCGCGAAAAACTGTTTTTT

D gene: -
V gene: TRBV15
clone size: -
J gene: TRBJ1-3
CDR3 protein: CATSRGQGRRNTIYF
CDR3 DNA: TGTGCCACCAGCAGAGGGCAGGGCCGCCGAAACACCATATATTTT

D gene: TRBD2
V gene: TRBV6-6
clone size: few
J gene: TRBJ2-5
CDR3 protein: CASSRRVTSGGTETQYF
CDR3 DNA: TGTGCCAGCAGCCGACGCGTAACTAGCGGGGGGACCGAGACCCAGTACTTC

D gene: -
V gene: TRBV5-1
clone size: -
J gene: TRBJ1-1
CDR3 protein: CASSSSGNTEAFF
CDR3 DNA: TGCGCCAGCAGCTCCTCGGGTAACACTGAAGCTTTCTTT

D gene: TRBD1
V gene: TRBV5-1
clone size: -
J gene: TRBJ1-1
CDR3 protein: CASSLTGVGNTEAFF
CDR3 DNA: TGCGCCAGCAGCTTGACAGGGGTGGGGAACACTGAAGCTTTCTTT

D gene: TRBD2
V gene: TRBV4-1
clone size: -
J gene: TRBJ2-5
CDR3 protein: CASSQPGLAGGQETQYF
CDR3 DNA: TGCGCCAGCAGCCAACCGGGACTAGCGGGGGGGCAGGAGACCCAGTACTTC

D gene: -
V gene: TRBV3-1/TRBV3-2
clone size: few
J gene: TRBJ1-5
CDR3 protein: CASSQKPPSGALNQPQHF
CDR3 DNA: TGTGCCAGCAGCCAAAAACCTCCGTCAGGGGCTCTCAATCAGCCCCAGCATTTT

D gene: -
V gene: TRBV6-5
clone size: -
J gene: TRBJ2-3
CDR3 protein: CASSTPDGWDTQYF
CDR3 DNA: TGTGCCAGCAGTACCCCAGATGGTTGGGATACGCAGTATTTT

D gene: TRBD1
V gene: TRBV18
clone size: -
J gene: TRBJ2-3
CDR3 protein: CASSAGTGQDTQYF
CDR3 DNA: TGTGCCAGCTCCGCCGGGACAGGGCAAGATACGCAGTATTTT

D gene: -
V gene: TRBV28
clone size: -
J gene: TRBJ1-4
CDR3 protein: CASSLVRSTNEKLFF
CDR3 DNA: TGTGCCAGCAGTTTAGTGCGATCAACTAATGAAAAACTGTTTTTT

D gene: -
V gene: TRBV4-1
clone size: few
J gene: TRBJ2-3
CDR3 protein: CASSQGYEDTQYF
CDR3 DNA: TGCGCCAGCAGCCAAGGTTACGAGGATACGCAGTATTTT